This T cell receptor beta chain was documented in a study of regulatory T cells in long-lasting Graves disease. Study details: Graves' patients, diagnosed recently, had received antithyroid drugs under 3 months.

Sample time point: newly diagnosed GD, antithyroid drugs for less than 3 months. With RNA extracted from PBMCs as input, the TCR library was made. Relying on iRepertoire HTBI primers and Arm-PCR of CDR3 regions, the team built TCR beta libraries. Using its own MiXCR run on the multiplex PCR reads, TCRdb lists one record per CDR3 protein. The data show 530,000 or so distinct CDR3 sequences, 15% to 20% seen once. This CDR3 has 14 amino acids. Germline CDR1 reads LNHNV; CDR2 reads YYDKDF (reference sequence). This sample was also put to use in a study of T cells in Graves' hyperthyroidism and ophthalmopathy. That source reports: Disease duration under 2 months; hyperthyroidism patients were aged 18 to 65. First-round RT-PCR with HTBI primers amplified the TCR CDR3 region.

The sequence was collected from a man between 18 and 29 years old with Graves disease. Material: peripheral blood mononuclear cells (PBMCs), obtained at new diagnosis, from a patient treated with antithyroid drugs. The chain links TRBV15 to TRBJ2-3; the D gene is possibly TRBD2 (5 bases). The J call may be incorrect, as the DNA end agrees better with TRBJ2-5. The CDR3 DNA follows: TGTGCCACCAGCAGATCCCTGAGAGGGGAGACCCAGTACTTC. Translated: CATSRSLRGETQYF.